This T cell receptor (beta chain) was identified in a study of blood T cell repertoires in COVID-19 (TCRdb year 2020). With regard to the full study: Samples from collaborators originated in the United States, Italy and Spain and spanned both the acute and convalescent phases of COVID-19. Subjects who had been exposed to COVID-19, were actively infected with it, or had recovered from it provided the deeply sampled blood TCRbeta repertoires that made up the dataset. Nearly every sample came with metadata listing a de-identified subject ID, COVID-19 status, age in years and sex. The prospective study material was composed of cDNA or gDNA derived from T cells, B-cell-depleted T cells, or PBMCs. Where available, HLA class I and class II types were obtained from metadata supplied by the sample provider rather than from assay-based typing. The repertoires were made available in a free public database intended to serve as a resource for research on the immune response to SARS-CoV-2. The samples were drawn from two sources: the first 160 participants of the ongoing ImmuneRACE study, and approximately 1,300 subjects contributed by 6 global collaborators.

The CDR3 sequence holds 15 residues, the cysteine and phenylalanine included. The read is trimmed to its CDR3 DNA, 45 bases read in frame from base 1. CDR1 MNHEY and CDR2 SVGAGI are derived from the germline V gene. V is cut back by 8 bases and J by 5 bases, with 12 bases in the junction unmatched. At one collaborating source in Seattle, patients were enrolled during active infection and were followed longitudinally through the course of disease. Collaborating institutions collected whole blood in K2EDTA tubes following their own protocols. For TCRbeta analysis, collaborators shipped samples as frozen whole blood, isolated PBMCs, or DNA extracted from either of those sample types. What the work shows at the level of the full study, not this receptor alone: The quantity of clinical and demographic metadata differed by source and by participant and was supplied without curation.

Concerning this clone itself: The specificity of this receptor is unknown. Nothing much larger sits one base from this clone, and base qualities are not available.

TCRbeta CDR3 regions were amplified from genomic DNA using the immunoSEQ Assay, a bias-controlled multiplex PCR. Regarding the original processing steps: Nucleated cell counts per sample were estimated from amplification of reference gene primers within the assay. To quantify the absolute abundance of each unique TCRbeta CDR3 rearrangement, sequence reads were collapsed and filtered. For each sample, productive Simpson clonality was calculated as the square root of Simpson's diversity index across productive rearrangements. In TCRdb, the immuneACCESS table is reduced to in-frame sequences with V and J assigned. These tables do not hold every clone; where another copy was compared, an unresolved V gene accounts for under half, and the others remain unexplained. V and J calls and clone size are given by that table; D and trimming were obtained from the DNA. This sample comprises 300,000 to 400,000 clones, 87% of them detected only once. The top ten clones comprise nearly 6.5% of the sample.

This receptor was identified in a woman aged 45-65 years with COVID-19, enrolled during active disease. Sequences were obtained from peripheral blood. The rearrangement joined TRBV6-5 to TRBJ2-1; TRBD2 matches 7 bases in the middle. The sequence in DNA is TGTGCCAGCTCCCGGCCCGGGACTATAAACAATGAGCAGTTCTTC. This yields the protein CASSRPGTINNEQFF.